This is a list of T cell receptor beta chains from one sample in a study of T cell responses to AZD1222 COVID-19 vaccine. Only in-frame clones appear in the TCRdb table, and some are missing; sequencing was by immunoSEQ multiplex PCR. Of roughly 150,000 clones listed, less than 95% are singletons. This specimen consisted of peripheral blood, obtained on day 0 of AZD1222 vaccination. The receptors originated from an adult in good health. Each CDR3 is given with its conserved first and last residue. D genes are given only for firm matches. Size is omitted from some rows. Given values are once, few, many or a class for expanded clones.

j_call d_call v_call clone_size cdr3_aa cdr3_nt
TRBJ2-7 TRBD1 TRBV27 once CASTATYRGYEQYF TGTGCCAGCACCGCCACGTACAGGGGTTACGAGCAGTACTTC
TRBJ2-3 TRBD2 TRBV4-1 - CASSQSGLAGRGGYTQYF TGCGCCAGCAGCCAGAGTGGACTAGCGGGAAGAGGGGGCTATACGCAGTATTTT
TRBJ2-7 TRBD2 TRBV9 - CASSARASGRNSYEQYF TGTGCCAGCAGCGCCAGGGCTAGCGGAAGAAACTCCTACGAGCAGTACTTC
TRBJ2-1 - TRBV7-8 - CASSLAQVGGFVFF TGTGCCAGCAGCTTAGCGCAGGTCGGGGGTTTTGTATTCTTC
TRBJ2-7 TRBD1 TRBV9 - CASSPGDRAISYEQYF TGTGCCAGCAGCCCTGGGGACAGGGCAATCTCCTACGAGCAGTACTTC
TRBJ2-1 TRBD1 TRBV15 - CATKGTGELSEQFF TGTGCCACGAAAGGGACAGGGGAGTTAAGTGAGCAGTTCTTC
TRBJ2-1 TRBD1 TRBV6-5 - CASSSRDSEVNEQFF TGTGCCAGCAGTTCCCGGGACAGTGAAGTCAATGAGCAGTTCTTC
TRBJ1-1 TRBD1 TRBV29-1 - CSVAPGGNTEAFF TGCAGCGTTGCTCCAGGGGGGAATACTGAAGCTTTCTTT
TRBJ1-2 - TRBV2 - CASREQGYYGYTF TGTGCCAGCAGGGAACAGGGATACTATGGCTACACCTTC
TRBJ1-1 - TRBV2 - CASREQGNTEAFF TGTGCCAGCAGAGAACAGGGGAACACTGAAGCTTTCTTT
TRBJ2-7 TRBD2 TRBV27 - CASMILAGDGYEQYF TGTGCCAGCATGATACTAGCGGGAGATGGTTACGAGCAGTACTTC
TRBJ1-5 - TRBV6-2/TRBV6-3 - CASSNDRFYSNQPQHF TGTGCCAGCAGTAACGACAGGTTTTATAGCAATCAGCCCCAGCATTTT
TRBJ2-5 - TRBV7-6 - CASSLVGPQETQYF TGTGCCAGCAGCTTAGTTGGGCCCCAAGAGACCCAGTACTTC
TRBJ2-2 - TRBV7-3 - CASSLNPGLKNTGELFF TGTGCCAGCAGCTTAAACCCGGGACTCAAGAACACCGGGGAGCTGTTTTTT
TRBJ2-7 TRBD2 TRBV28 - CASTKLAATTYEQYF TGTGCCAGCACAAAACTAGCGGCTACTACCTACGAGCAGTACTTC
TRBJ2-7 TRBD2 TRBV27 - CASSLAGGSSYEQYF TGTGCCAGCAGTTTAGCTGGCGGGAGCTCCTACGAGCAGTACTTC
TRBJ2-2 - TRBV9 - CASSARSLVGGNTGELFF TGTGCCAGCAGCGCCAGGTCACTAGTGGGGGGTAACACCGGGGAGCTGTTTTTT
TRBJ2-5 TRBD1 TRBV2 - CASSVGTGKETQYF TGTGCCAGCAGTGTTGGGACAGGGAAAGAGACCCAGTACTTC
TRBJ1-2 TRBD1 TRBV7-9 - CASTKSDRDLGGYTF TGTGCCAGCACCAAGTCGGACAGGGATTTGGGTGGCTACACCTTC
TRBJ2-3 - TRBV9 - CASSAPYTASSTDTQYF TGTGCCAGCAGCGCCCCATACACAGCCTCCAGCACAGATACGCAGTATTTT
TRBJ1-4 - TRBV28 - CASSNPRGATNEKLFF TGTGCCAGCAGTAACCCCAGAGGGGCAACTAATGAAAAACTGTTTTTT
TRBJ1-5 - TRBV19 once CASSYRPGEQPQHF TGTGCCAGTAGTTACAGGCCAGGGGAACAGCCCCAGCATTTT
TRBJ2-4 - TRBV19 - CASSVMGAKNIQYF TGTGCCAGTAGCGTAATGGGAGCCAAAAACATTCAGTACTTC
TRBJ2-7 - TRBV7-8 - CASSLGTYEQYF TGTGCCAGCAGCTTAGGTACCTACGAGCAGTACTTC
TRBJ1-4 - TRBV28 - CASSLTGVNEKLFF TGTGCCAGCAGTTTAACAGGAGTTAATGAAAAACTGTTTTTT
TRBJ2-7 - TRBV11-2 - CASSSSPTGEQYF TGTGCCAGCAGCTCTTCCCCGACGGGCGAGCAGTACTTC
TRBJ1-4 - TRBV5-1 - CASSLRGNTQDTNEKLFF TGCGCCAGCAGCTTGCGGGGCAACACGCAGGATACTAATGAAAAACTGTTTTTT
TRBJ2-7 - TRBV4-3 - CASSHRPGQDYEQYF TGCGCCAGCAGCCATAGACCGGGACAAGACTACGAGCAGTACTTC
TRBJ1-2 - TRBV7-9 once CASSLDSGWDGYTF TGTGCCAGCAGCTTAGATTCAGGGTGGGATGGCTACACCTTC
TRBJ2-5 - TRBV25-1 - CASSDPIRKDSKETQYF TGTGCCAGCAGTGACCCGATACGGAAGGACAGTAAAGAGACCCAGTACTTC
TRBJ2-3 TRBD2 TRBV3-1/TRBV3-2 - CASSQEPIAGGPKDTQYF TGTGCCAGCAGCCAAGAACCAATAGCGGGAGGCCCCAAAGATACGCAGTATTTT
TRBJ1-3 - TRBV5-1 - CASAGFSGNTIYF TGCGCCAGTGCAGGGTTCTCTGGAAACACCATATATTTT
TRBJ2-5 TRBD2 TRBV12-5 - CASGLGLAGGQETQYF TGTGCTAGTGGCCTCGGACTAGCGGGAGGTCAAGAGACCCAGTACTTC
TRBJ2-7 - TRBV28 - CASSLGGETSYEQYF TGTGCCAGCAGTTTAGGGGGAGAGACGTCCTACGAGCAGTACTTC
TRBJ1-1 TRBD1 TRBV7-9 - CASSPRTGNEAFF TGTGCCAGCAGCCCTCGGACAGGGAACGAAGCTTTCTTT
TRBJ1-1 - TRBV19 - CASSMSENTEAFF TGTGCCAGTAGTATGTCGGAGAACACTGAAGCTTTCTTT
TRBJ2-1 TRBD1 TRBV24-1 - CATSATGTGSYNEQFF TGTGCCACCAGTGCCACCGGGACAGGCTCCTACAATGAGCAGTTCTTC
TRBJ1-5 TRBD1 TRBV6-2/TRBV6-3 - CASSSDREVYQPQHF TGTGCCAGCAGCTCGGACAGGGAGGTATATCAGCCCCAGCATTTT
TRBJ1-1 - TRBV7-9 - CASSLMGYRGTEAFF TGTGCCAGCAGCTTAATGGGGTATCGGGGGACTGAAGCTTTCTTT
TRBJ1-1 - TRBV2 - CASSEALSSGATEAFF TGTGCCAGCAGTGAAGCGCTAAGTTCCGGGGCCACTGAAGCTTTCTTT
TRBJ1-5 - TRBV5-4 - CASSLGQNQPQHF TGTGCCAGCAGCTTGGGACAGAATCAGCCCCAGCATTTT
TRBJ2-5 - TRBV5-4 - CASSLDTNRLQETQYF TGTGCCAGCAGCTTGGACACGAACAGGTTACAAGAGACCCAGTACTTC
TRBJ2-3 - TRBV7-2 - CASSPTGLMQYF TGTGCCAGCAGCCCAACGGGGTTGATGCAGTATTTT
TRBJ1-5 - TRBV6-1 - CASSEPAGASNQPQHF TGTGCCAGCAGTGAACCGGCGGGGGCAAGCAATCAGCCCCAGCATTTT
TRBJ2-2 TRBD2 TRBV7-9 - CASNQREPNTGELFF TGTGCCAGCAACCAGCGGGAGCCAAACACCGGGGAGCTGTTTTTT
TRBJ2-7 - TRBV6-5 - CASSSITGSYEQYF TGTGCCAGCAGCTCTATAACAGGGTCTTACGAGCAGTACTTC
TRBJ2-7 TRBD2 TRBV3-1/TRBV3-2 - CASSPGTSGEGYEQYF TGTGCCAGCAGCCCCGGGACTAGCGGGGAAGGCTACGAGCAGTACTTC
TRBJ1-5 - TRBV4-2 - CASKTGPGGRENQPQHF TGTGCCAGCAAAACAGGTCCGGGGGGCAGGGAAAATCAGCCCCAGCATTTT
TRBJ2-5 - TRBV12-2 - CASRLPPGPGQGSVVETQYF TGTGCAAGTCGCTTACCACCCGGTCCGGGACAGGGATCGGTCGTTGAGACCCAGTACTTC
TRBJ2-2 TRBD2 TRBV5-6 - CASSFTMTSGRASGELFF TGTGCCAGCAGCTTCACAATGACTAGCGGGAGGGCCTCCGGGGAGCTGTTTTTT
TRBJ2-3 - TRBV4-1 - CASSQDPGADTQYF TGCGCCAGCAGCCAAGATCCGGGCGCAGATACGCAGTATTTT
TRBJ2-7 - TRBV3-1/TRBV3-2 once CASSSRAGYEQYF TGTGCCAGCAGCTCCCGCGCGGGTTACGAGCAGTACTTC
TRBJ1-6 - TRBV5-6 - CASSLSGNSPLHF TGTGCCAGCAGCTTGTCAGGAAATTCACCCCTCCACTTT
TRBJ2-7 TRBD2 TRBV10-1 - CASSEGGGNSYEQYF TGCGCCAGCAGTGAGGGGGGAGGGAACTCCTACGAGCAGTACTTC
TRBJ2-2 TRBD2 TRBV4-2 - CASSPTGGELLGELFF TGTGCCAGCAGCCCAACGGGGGGAGAGCTCCTCGGGGAGCTGTTTTTT
TRBJ1-6 TRBD1 TRBV18 - CASSPTGNSPLHF TGTGCCAGCTCACCGACAGGGAATTCACCCCTCCACTTT